What follows describes a single T cell receptor beta chain. The antigen is unknown. The study ran its PCR with 60 Vbeta and 13 Jbeta primers. This table comes from immunoSEQ multiplex PCR, and its TCRdb copy is limited to in-frame clones, with some not included. The sample lists about 180,000 clones, about 81% occurring once. The data originate from a study of cytomegalovirus exposure and HLA in healthy donors. Study outcomes and limitations: Most sequenced TCRs were rare (though some public TCRs occurred in many donors).

The CDR3 loop spans 16 amino acids. Trimming took 0 bases from V and 5 from J; bases not matched to a gene: 6. In germline, CDR1 is SGDLS, CDR2 YYNGEE. The clonotype comes from a middle-aged man in good health and CMV-seronegative. This chain links TRBV9 with TRBJ2-5; 11 bases agree with TRBD2. Specimen: PBMCs. Written as DNA, the CDR3 is TGTGCCAGCAGCGTAGGTGTAGCGGGGGGGTGGGAGACCCAGTACTTC. Its translation is CASSVGVAGGWETQYF.